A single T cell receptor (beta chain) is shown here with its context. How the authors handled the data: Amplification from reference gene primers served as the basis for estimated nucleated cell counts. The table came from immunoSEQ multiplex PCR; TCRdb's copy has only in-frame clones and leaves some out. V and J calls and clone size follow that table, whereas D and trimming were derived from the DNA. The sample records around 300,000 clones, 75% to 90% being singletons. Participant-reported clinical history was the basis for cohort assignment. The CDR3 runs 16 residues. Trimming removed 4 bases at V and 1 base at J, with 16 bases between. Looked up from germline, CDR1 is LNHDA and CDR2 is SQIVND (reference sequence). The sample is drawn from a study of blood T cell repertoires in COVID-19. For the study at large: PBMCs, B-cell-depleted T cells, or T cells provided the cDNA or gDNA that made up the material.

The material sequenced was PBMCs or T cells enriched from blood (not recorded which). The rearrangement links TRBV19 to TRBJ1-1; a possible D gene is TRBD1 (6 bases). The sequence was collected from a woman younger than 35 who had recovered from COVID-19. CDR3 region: CASSNRVLQGNTEAFF. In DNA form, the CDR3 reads TGTGCCAGTAGTAACCGGGTCTTACAGGGGAACACTGAAGCTTTCTTT. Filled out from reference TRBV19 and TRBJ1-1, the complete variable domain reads DGGITQSPKYLFRKEGQNVTLSCEQNLNHDAMYWYRQDPGQGLRLIYYSQIVNDFQKGDIAEGYSVSREKKESFPLTVTSAQKNPTAFYLCASSNRVLQGNTEAFFGQGTRLTVV.